Listed below are T cell receptor beta chains from one sample, sequenced in a study of cytomegalovirus exposure and HLA in healthy donors. The method was immunoSEQ multiplex PCR; TCRdb's version includes in-frame clones alone and lacks a portion of them. Here the sample spans some 170,000 clones, around three quarters being singletons. Sequencing was performed on PBMCs. These receptor sequences come from a woman aged 25-40 years in good health and CMV-seronegative. Both conserved end residues are part of each CDR3. D genes are given only for firm matches. Expanded clones are given a class, and other clones once, few, many or no size at all.

TRBJ1-2 NA TRBV9 NA TGTGCCAGCAGCGTAGCTGGCAGGGCGGACTATGGCTACCCCTTC CASSVAGRADYGYPF
TRBJ1-2 NA TRBV25-1 NA TGTGCCAGCAGTGAATACCGGGACAATTATGGCTACACCTTC CASSEYRDNYGYTF
TRBJ1-6 NA TRBV6-5 TRBD1 TGTGCCAGCAGTCGAACCGGGACAGGGGCCTCACCCCTCCACTTT CASSRTGTGASPLHF
TRBJ1-2 NA TRBV4-1 NA TGCGCCAGCAGCCAAGATCAGCGGACGGACAGTTACTATGGCTACACCTTC CASSQDQRTDSYYGYTF
TRBJ2-5 NA TRBV7-2 TRBD1 TGTGCCAGCAGCCTTGGGACAGGGTACGGTCAAGAGACCCAGTACTTC CASSLGTGYGQETQYF
TRBJ1-5 NA TRBV18 NA TGTGCCAGCTCACCACCGGGTTCTTGGGCAGGCAATCAGCCCCAGCATTTT CASSPPGSWAGNQPQHF
TRBJ1-1 once TRBV2 TRBD1 TGTGCCAGCAGTGAACCGGGACAGGGGGCAGACACTGAAGCTTTCTTT CASSEPGQGADTEAFF
TRBJ2-2 few TRBV29-1 NA TGCAGCGTTGTTAGAGGGAACACCGGGGAGCTGTTTTTT CSVVRGNTGELFF
TRBJ2-7 NA TRBV4-1 NA TGCGCCAGCAGCCAAGGGTCGACAGGTCAGCAGTACTTC CASSQGSTGQQYF
TRBJ1-1 NA TRBV28 TRBD1 TGTGCCAGCAGTCAACAGGGGGCCGGGGCTTTCTTT CASSQQGAGAFF
TRBJ1-3 NA TRBV12-5 NA TGTGCTAGTGGAAAAGGGGATCATGGTGGAAACACCATATATTTT CASGKGDHGGNTIYF
TRBJ1-6 NA TRBV27 TRBD1 TGTGCCAGCAGTTTATCGCCCCGGGACAGCGACTCCTATAATTCACCCCTCCACTTT CASSLSPRDSDSYNSPLHF
TRBJ1-2 NA TRBV4-1 NA TGCGCCAGCAGCCAAAACAGGGATCTGAGGGGCTACACCTTC CASSQNRDLRGYTF
TRBJ1-2 NA TRBV19 NA TGTGCCAGTAGTCTTGGGACTCCGGAGGCCTATGGCTACACCTTC CASSLGTPEAYGYTF
TRBJ2-5 NA TRBV7-3 NA TGTGCCAGCAGCCCTATGGGGTCCAGGGGAGAGACCCAGTACTTC CASSPMGSRGETQYF
TRBJ2-1 NA TRBV5-6 TRBD1 TGTGCCAGCAGGGCACAGGGGGCTGTCTACAATGAGCAGTTCTTC CASRAQGAVYNEQFF
TRBJ1-3 NA TRBV7-9 TRBD1 TGTGCCAGCAGCTCCTACCCAGGGGGCTCTGGAAACACCATATATTTT CASSSYPGGSGNTIYF
TRBJ2-7 NA TRBV29-1 TRBD1 TGCAGCGTCGGACAGGGGGCGAGAGCATCCTACGAGCAGTACTTC CSVGQGARASYEQYF
TRBJ1-1 NA TRBV2 TRBD1 TGTGCCAGCAGGGGACTCCCGGGACAGGGTCTAGGGAACACTGAAGCTTTCTTT CASRGLPGQGLGNTEAFF
TRBJ1-5 few TRBV4-1 NA TGCGCCAGCAGCCAAGATCATGGGGGCGGTCAGCCCCAGCATTTT CASSQDHGGGQPQHF
TRBJ1-3 once TRBV30 TRBD1 TGTGCCTGGAGTGCGGCCGGGACAGTGCCAAACACCATATATTTT CAWSAAGTVPNTIYF
TRBJ2-1 few TRBV19 TRBD2 TGTGCCAGTAATAGCGGGAGCGCTTCCTACAATGAGCAGTTCTTC CASNSGSASYNEQFF
TRBJ1-5 NA TRBV30 NA TGTGCCTGGAGTCCGGGGGGGGGTCAGCCCCAGCATTTT CAWSPGGGQPQHF
TRBJ1-3 NA TRBV9 NA TGTGCCAGCAGCCCCCACCTCCCACAGGGCTCTGGAAACACCATATATTTT CASSPHLPQGSGNTIYF
TRBJ2-1 NA TRBV27 TRBD2 TGTGCCAGCAGTTATAGCGGGGGGTTTCATGAGCAGTTCTTC CASSYSGGFHEQFF
TRBJ2-7 NA TRBV15 TRBD1 TGTGCCACCAGCCGTCCGGGACAGGGGGACCCACAGTACTTC CATSRPGQGDPQYF
TRBJ2-2 NA TRBV29-1 TRBD1 TGCAGCGTTAGCGGACAGGGCCTCACCGGGGAGCTGTTTTTT CSVSGQGLTGELFF
TRBJ2-3 NA TRBV5-1 NA TGCGCCAGCAGCTTGCTTCAAGGAGTTACTTACACAGATACGCAGTATTTT CASSLLQGVTYTDTQYF
TRBJ2-7 NA TRBV6-5 NA TGTGCCAGCAGCTCCCTCTTCTCCTACGAGCAGTACTTC CASSSLFSYEQYF
TRBJ2-1 few TRBV5-4 TRBD2 TGTGCCAGCGGCGGGGGTATTTACGCGTACAATGAGCAGTTCTTC CASGGGIYAYNEQFF
TRBJ2-1 NA TRBV7-3 TRBD2 TGTGCCAGCAGCTTCGCGGGGGGCTTATACAATGAGCAGTTCTTC CASSFAGGLYNEQFF
TRBJ1-2 once TRBV5-1 NA TGCGCCAGCAGCCCCTCGCCGGGCAGGGTAGAGTATGGCTACACCTTC CASSPSPGRVEYGYTF
TRBJ2-7 NA TRBV6-5 NA TGTGTCAGCAGAAGTTCTGCAGGGACCTACGAGCAGTACTTC CVSRSSAGTYEQYF
TRBJ2-3 NA TRBV9 NA TGTGCCAGCAGCCCGGGGGGCAGGGGGCTCACAGATACGCAGTATTTT CASSPGGRGLTDTQYF
TRBJ2-1 NA TRBV9 TRBD2 TGTGCCAGCAGCGTAGGGACTAGCGGGAGGGCCTACAATGAGCAGTTCTTC CASSVGTSGRAYNEQFF
TRBJ2-5 once TRBV2 NA TGTGCCAGCAGTGGAGGCGGCGGGGAGACCCAGTACTTC CASSGGGGETQYF
TRBJ1-5 NA TRBV27 TRBD1 TGTGCCAGCAGTACGGGACAGGGGGCCCAGCCCCAGCATTTT CASSTGQGAQPQHF
TRBJ2-1 NA TRBV4-1 NA TGCGCCAGCAGCCAAGGGGTAGCACCTCTCGAGGAGCAGTTCTTC CASSQGVAPLEEQFF
TRBJ1-1 once TRBV5-1 NA TGCGCCAGCAGGGGGACCGGGGGGAACACTGAAGCTTTCTTT CASRGTGGNTEAFF
TRBJ1-5 NA TRBV18 NA TGTGCCAGCTCACCACCGGGAGATAGCAATCAGCCCCAGCATTTT CASSPPGDSNQPQHF
TRBJ2-1 few TRBV27 NA TGTGCCAGCAGTGTGCTAGCCGCTCGCTCCTACAATGAGCAGTTCTTC CASSVLAARSYNEQFF
TRBJ1-1 NA TRBV6-5 NA TGTGCCAGCAGTTACTCCGCCGGCGGGATCGCTGAAGCTTTCTTT CASSYSAGGIAEAFF
TRBJ2-2 NA TRBV6-1 TRBD2 TGTGCCAGCAGTAACCGGGACTACAGGGGGGAGCTGTTTTTT CASSNRDYRGELFF
TRBJ2-5 once TRBV5-5 TRBD2 TGTGCCAGCAGCTTGGATTGGGAGGGGACCCAGTACTTC CASSLDWEGTQYF
TRBJ1-2 NA TRBV27 TRBD1 TGTGCCACCTCGGGACAGGGGGGCTATGGCTACACCTTC CATSGQGGYGYTF
TRBJ1-1 NA TRBV7-9 TRBD1 TGTTCCAGCAGACAGGGGGACACTGAAGCTTTCTTT CSSRQGDTEAFF
TRBJ2-1 once TRBV6-6 NA TGTGCCAGCAGTTCTTTGGTGGACACCAACCGAGATGAGCAGTTCTTC CASSSLVDTNRDEQFF
TRBJ1-2 once TRBV5-1 NA TGCGCCAGCAGCCCCCACCCAGGTCCTTTTAACTATGGCTACACCTTC CASSPHPGPFNYGYTF
TRBJ2-3 NA TRBV11-2 NA TGTGCCAGCAGCGCACAAGTTTCTGCAGATACGCAGTATTTT CASSAQVSADTQYF
TRBJ2-1 NA TRBV6-1 NA TGTGCCAGCATTTTTAGCGGCGGCTCCTACAATGAGCAGTTCTTC CASIFSGGSYNEQFF
TRBJ1-2 NA TRBV6-5 NA TGTGCCAGCAGTTGGAAGACAGGACCTAACTATGGCTACACCTTC CASSWKTGPNYGYTF
TRBJ2-7 NA TRBV5-6 NA TGTGCCAGCAGCTTGGGCCCTACAGATCCCCACGAGCAGTACTTC CASSLGPTDPHEQYF
TRBJ2-5 NA TRBV30 NA TGTGCCTGGAGTGTACGGGTAAGGGAGACCCAGTACTTC CAWSVRVRETQYF
TRBJ2-5 NA TRBV19 NA TGTGCCAGTAGTATAATACGGTCCAGCGGCCAAGAGACCCAGTACTTC CASSIIRSSGQETQYF
TRBJ2-7 NA TRBV19 TRBD2 TGTGCCAGTAGTATAAATGGTCGACTAGCGGGAGGGAGAGAGCAGTACTTC CASSINGRLAGGREQYF
TRBJ2-7 few TRBV19 TRBD1 TGTGCCAGTAGTGCCGGGACAGGGAACAGCGAGCAGTACTTC CASSAGTGNSEQYF
TRBJ1-5 NA TRBV28 NA TGTGCCAGCAGTTTAGGTACAGGAAGAAATCAGCCCCAGCATTTT CASSLGTGRNQPQHF
TRBJ1-2 few TRBV27 TRBD1 TGTGCCAGCAGTTTTGCGACAGGGGGTCTTGGCTACACCTTC CASSFATGGLGYTF
TRBJ2-2 few TRBV5-1 TRBD1 TGCGCCAGCAGCTACTCCCGACAGGGTCCCGGGGAGCTGTTTTTT CASSYSRQGPGELFF
TRBJ1-3 NA TRBV18 NA TGTGCCAGCTCACCTCCACAGGCTGGAAACACCATATATTTT CASSPPQAGNTIYF